Listed below are T cell receptor beta chains from one sample, sequenced in a study of shared clonotypes between healthy human individuals. TCRdb keeps only in-frame clones here, not all; method: immunoSEQ multiplex PCR. The top ten hold 20% to 25% of the sample, which has almost 700,000 clones, about 91% seen once. The specimen sequenced was naive CD8+ T cells sorted from blood. The source of these receptors is a young man in good health. Each CDR3 is given with its conserved first and last residue.

CASSWAVTHTEAFF	14	TRBJ1-1	TRBV6-5
CASSPLQQGTEAFF	14	TRBJ1-1	TRBV27
CASSLSLHGLPYEQYF	16	TRBJ2-7	TRBV28
CASSTFLLAEGLPGTQYF	18	TRBJ2-3	TRBV28
CASSLALAGKTTNYGYTF	18	TRBJ1-2	TRBV7-6
CASSIRTVDPGLEAYEQYF	19	TRBJ2-7	TRBV19
CASSFLPKGLGAGYEQYF	18	TRBJ2-7	TRBV5-1
CASSIDRAVNEQFF	14	TRBJ2-1	TRBV27
CASSLAASGNTIYF	14	TRBJ1-3	TRBV7-9
CASSVGTGSWEQYF	14	TRBJ2-7	TRBV5-1
CASSISGGLASYEQYF	16	TRBJ2-7	TRBV19
CASSEGGAPDEQYF	14	TRBJ2-7	TRBV10-1
CASRSTENSGNTIYF	15	TRBJ1-3	TRBV7-9
CSGDNEETQYF	11	TRBJ2-5	TRBV20-1
CASTGGSSYNEQFF	14	TRBJ2-1	TRBV13
CASSARQGRGNQPQHF	16	TRBJ1-5	TRBV9
CATSRDLTSRTDTQYF	16	TRBJ2-3	TRBV15
CASKLAVATGANVLTF	16	TRBJ2-6	TRBV2
CASSFGGSPSYEQYF	15	TRBJ2-7	TRBV5-5
CASSGRGDTEAFF	13	TRBJ1-1	TRBV7-8
CSVESTDTQYF	11	TRBJ2-3	TRBV29-1
CAWKRNAEAFF	11	TRBJ1-1	TRBV30
CASSTGTVYNEQFF	14	TRBJ2-1	TRBV19
CASSNIAGAYNEQFF	15	TRBJ2-1	TRBV5-5
CASSSSRLAKNIQYF	15	TRBJ2-4	TRBV6-5
CASSTGTAYEQYF	13	TRBJ2-7	TRBV7-9
CASSVAREQFF	11	TRBJ2-1	TRBV9
CASSAAPGQDFF	12	TRBJ2-1	TRBV7-9
CASSSGTGWATQYF	14	TRBJ2-5	TRBV27
CASTNFHGNYIYEQYF	16	TRBJ2-7	TRBV28
CSVSGNTEAFF	11	TRBJ1-1	TRBV29-1
CASSLRQYPHEQYF	14	TRBJ2-7	TRBV28
CASSWGRGTEAFF	13	TRBJ1-1	TRBV27
CASSQDWGGDQETQYF	16	TRBJ2-5	TRBV4-1
CASQLILGNEQFF	13	TRBJ2-1	TRBV7-9
CAISAETDEAFF	12	TRBJ1-1	TRBV10-3
CASAWGQFAYEQYF	14	TRBJ2-7	TRBV28
CASSPDSFEQYF	12	TRBJ2-7	TRBV27
CASITPGSGELFF	13	TRBJ2-2	TRBV28
CASSQVEGGRVDTQYF	16	TRBJ2-3	TRBV4-1